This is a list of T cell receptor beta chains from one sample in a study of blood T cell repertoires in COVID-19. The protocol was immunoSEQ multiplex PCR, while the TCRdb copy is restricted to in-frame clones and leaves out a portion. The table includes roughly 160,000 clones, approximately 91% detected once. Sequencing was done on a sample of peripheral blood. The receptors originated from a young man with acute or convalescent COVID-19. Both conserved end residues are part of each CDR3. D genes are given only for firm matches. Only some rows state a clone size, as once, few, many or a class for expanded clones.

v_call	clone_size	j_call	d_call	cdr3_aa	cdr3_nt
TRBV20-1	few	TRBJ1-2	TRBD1	CSASLGQPTGGYGYTF	TGCAGTGCTAGTTTGGGACAGCCTACTGGGGGCTATGGCTACACCTTC
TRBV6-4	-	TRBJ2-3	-	CASSRDLLTDTQYF	TGTGCCAGCAGCAGGGATCTGCTCACAGATACGCAGTATTTT
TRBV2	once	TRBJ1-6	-	CASMGATHSSYNSPLHF	TGTGCCAGCATGGGGGCTACCCATAGCTCCTATAATTCACCCCTCCACTTT
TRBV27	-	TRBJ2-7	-	CASSPSSSVSFYEQYF	TGTGCCAGCAGTCCGTCGTCTAGCGTGAGCTTCTACGAGCAGTACTTC
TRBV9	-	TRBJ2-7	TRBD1	CASSQTGTGLSSYEQYF	TGTGCCAGCAGCCAAACGGGGACAGGGCTGAGCTCCTACGAGCAGTACTTC
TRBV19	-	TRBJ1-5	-	CASSIKTVGTGNQPQHF	TGTGCCAGTAGTATAAAAACTGTGGGAACAGGTAATCAGCCCCAGCATTTT
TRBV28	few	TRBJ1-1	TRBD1	CASSSTGQGPEAFF	TGTGCCAGCAGTTCCACGGGACAGGGACCTGAAGCTTTCTTT
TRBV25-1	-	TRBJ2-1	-	CASSDGKDYEQFF	TGTGCCAGCAGTGATGGCAAGGACTATGAGCAGTTCTTC
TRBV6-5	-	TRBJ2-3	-	CASSYSGHPTDTQYF	TGTGCCAGCAGTTACTCCGGACATCCCACAGATACGCAGTATTTT
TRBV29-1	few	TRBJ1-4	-	CSVEEPGDNEKLFF	TGCAGCGTTGAAGAACCCGGGGATAATGAAAAACTGTTTTTT
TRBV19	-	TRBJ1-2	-	CASSPGLEGGGYTF	TGTGCCAGTAGCCCGGGACTTGAGGGTGGCGGCTACACCTTC
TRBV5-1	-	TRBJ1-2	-	CASSLDGVRGYGYTF	TGCGCCAGCAGCTTGGATGGAGTCCGAGGCTATGGCTACACCTTC
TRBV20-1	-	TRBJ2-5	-	CSAGKEAQYF	TGCAGTGCTGGCAAGGAGGCCCAGTACTTC
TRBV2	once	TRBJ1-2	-	CASRPNRYGYTF	TGTGCCAGCAGGCCAAACAGATATGGCTACACCTTC
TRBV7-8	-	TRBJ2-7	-	CASSGAGGTEQYF	TGTGCCAGCAGCGGGGCCGGGGGTACCGAGCAGTACTTC
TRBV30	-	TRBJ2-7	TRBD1	CAWSIPGQGAGEQYF	TGTGCCTGGAGCATTCCGGGACAGGGGGCCGGCGAGCAGTACTTC
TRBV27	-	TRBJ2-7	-	CASSFTGMGEQYF	TGTGCCAGCAGTTTCACAGGGATGGGGGAGCAGTACTTC
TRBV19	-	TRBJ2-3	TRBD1	CASSARQGSTDTQYF	TGTGCCAGTAGTGCCCGACAGGGTAGCACAGATACGCAGTATTTT
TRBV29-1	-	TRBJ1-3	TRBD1	CSVGTVRSGNTIYF	TGCAGCGTGGGGACAGTAAGATCTGGAAACACCATATATTTT
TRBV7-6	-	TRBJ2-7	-	CASSLLGGLSSYEQYF	TGTGCCAGCAGCTTATTAGGGGGTCTTAGCTCCTACGAGCAGTACTTC
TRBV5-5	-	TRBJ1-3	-	CASSLESLRSSGNTIYF	TGTGCCAGCAGCTTGGAAAGCCTGAGGAGCTCTGGAAACACCATATATTTT
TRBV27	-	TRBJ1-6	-	CASSLRRGGGNSPLHF	TGTGCCAGCAGTTTAAGGCGTGGTGGCGGCAATTCACCCCTCCACTTT
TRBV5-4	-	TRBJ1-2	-	CASILYTRRLEGGGYTF	TGTGCCAGCATCCTATATACGCGGCGCCTCGAAGGGGGTGGCTACACCTTC
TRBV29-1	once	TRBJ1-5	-	CSAALENSNQPQHF	TGCAGCGCCGCCCTCGAGAATAGCAATCAGCCCCAGCATTTT
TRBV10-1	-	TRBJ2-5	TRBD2	CASSDVAGGRETQYF	TGCGCCAGCAGTGATGTAGCGGGAGGGAGAGAGACCCAGTACTTC
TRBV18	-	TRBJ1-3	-	CASSRGNRDSGNTIYF	TGTGCCAGCTCAAGGGGGAACAGGGACTCTGGAAACACCATATATTTT